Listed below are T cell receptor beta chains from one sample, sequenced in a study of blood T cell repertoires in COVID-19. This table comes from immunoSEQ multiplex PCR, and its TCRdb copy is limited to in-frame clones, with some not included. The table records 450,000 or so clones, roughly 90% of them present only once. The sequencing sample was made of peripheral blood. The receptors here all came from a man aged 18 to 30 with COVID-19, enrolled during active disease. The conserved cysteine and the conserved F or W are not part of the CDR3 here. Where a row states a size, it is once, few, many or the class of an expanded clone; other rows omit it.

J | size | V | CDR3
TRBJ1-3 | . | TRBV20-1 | SASSTGGNTIY
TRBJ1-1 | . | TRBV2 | ASSGDRDAEAF
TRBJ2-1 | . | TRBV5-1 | ASSLPGSYNEQF
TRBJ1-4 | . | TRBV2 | ASNIIATNEKLF
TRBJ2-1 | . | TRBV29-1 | SAWTSGNNEQF
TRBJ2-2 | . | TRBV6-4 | ASSELAGLTGELF
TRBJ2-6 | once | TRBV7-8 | ASSYRDSISGANVLT
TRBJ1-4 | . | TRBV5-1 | ASSLASTGLNEKLF
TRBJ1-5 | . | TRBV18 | ASSDDRGGQPQH
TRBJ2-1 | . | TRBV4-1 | ASSQGLAGNSMSEQF
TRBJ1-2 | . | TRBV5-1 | ASSLGGEANYGYT
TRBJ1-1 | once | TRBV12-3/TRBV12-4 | ASSTGNPEAF
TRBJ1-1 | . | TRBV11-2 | ASSLGGMGTEAF
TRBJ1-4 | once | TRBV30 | AWSSLNEKLF
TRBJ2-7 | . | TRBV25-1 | ASSRDRGRREQY
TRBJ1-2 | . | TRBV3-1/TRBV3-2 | ASSRATGSEYYT
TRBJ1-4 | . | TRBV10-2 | ASSERTWTGRFSLF
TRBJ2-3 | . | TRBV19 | ATSPGFPSTDTQY
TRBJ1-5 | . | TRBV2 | ASSEALGGGGQPQH
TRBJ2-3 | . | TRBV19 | ASRLADSTDTQY
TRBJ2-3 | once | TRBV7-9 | ASSLAASRLDTQY
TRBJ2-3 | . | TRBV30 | AWIDRRSTDTQY
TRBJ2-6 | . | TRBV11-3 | ASSSGDSGANVLT
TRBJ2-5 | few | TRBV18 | ASSPIRVETQY
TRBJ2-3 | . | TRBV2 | ASNSGVTDTQY